Listed below are T cell receptor beta chains from one sample, sequenced in a study of blood T cell repertoires in COVID-19. Produced via immunoSEQ multiplex PCR; TCRdb's table is partial and in-frame only. The sample lists approximately 150,000 clones; around 87% were seen once. Sequenced sample: peripheral blood. The receptors were gathered from a woman in her fifties or sixties with active or convalescent COVID-19. Each CDR3 is given with its conserved first and last residue. D genes are given only for firm matches. The size entry is marked missing in some rows and otherwise reads once, few, many or a size class.

>NA|NA|TRBV6-4|TRBJ2-1
CASSRDSFGEQFF
TGTGCCAGCTCCAGAGACTCATTCGGTGAGCAGTTCTTC
>NA|NA|TRBV5-1|TRBJ1-6
CASSLGHSSYNSPLHF
TGCGCCAGCAGCTTGGGACATAGCTCCTATAATTCACCCCTCCACTTT
>NA|TRBD2|TRBV2|TRBJ2-1
CASSPASGDNEQFF
TGTGCCAGCAGTCCGGCTAGCGGGGACAATGAGCAGTTCTTC
>NA|TRBD1|TRBV6-5|TRBJ1-1
CATSGAGGTEAFF
TGTGCCACCTCGGGGGCAGGGGGGACTGAAGCTTTCTTT
>NA|TRBD1|TRBV7-9|TRBJ1-1
CASSSQGVNTEAFF
TGTGCCAGCAGCAGCCAGGGGGTAAACACTGAAGCTTTCTTT
>NA|TRBD2|TRBV24-1|TRBJ2-1
CATASGGGSYNEQFF
TGTGCCACCGCGAGCGGGGGGGGGTCCTACAATGAGCAGTTCTTC
>once|TRBD1|TRBV9|TRBJ1-2
CASSARQGGNYGYTF
TGTGCCAGCAGCGCCCGACAGGGGGGAAACTATGGCTACACCTTC
>once|NA|TRBV5-4|TRBJ1-1
CASSLGQSDTEAFF
TGTGCCAGCAGCTTGGGACAGAGCGACACTGAAGCTTTCTTT
>NA|TRBD2|TRBV29-1|TRBJ2-3
CSAELAGVTDTQYF
TGCAGCGCTGAATTAGCGGGGGTCACAGATACGCAGTATTTT
>NA|TRBD2|TRBV30|TRBJ2-5
CALSGGPQETQYF
TGTGCCCTAAGCGGGGGGCCACAAGAGACCCAGTACTTC
>NA|NA|TRBV7-9|TRBJ2-5
CASSLAPGILGTQYF
TGTGCCAGCAGCTTAGCGCCAGGGATCTTAGGGACCCAGTACTTC
>NA|NA|TRBV30|TRBJ1-1
CAWTGSSPEAFF
TGTGCCTGGACAGGGTCGAGTCCTGAAGCTTTCTTT
>NA|NA|TRBV10-2|TRBJ2-7
CASSEPETGLSGGYEQYF
TGCGCCAGCAGTGAGCCCGAAACGGGACTCTCAGGGGGCTACGAGCAGTACTTC
>NA|TRBD2|TRBV7-6|TRBJ2-7
CASSLAVGRESYEQYF
TGTGCCAGCAGCTTAGCGGTTGGGAGGGAATCCTACGAGCAGTACTTC
>once|NA|TRBV7-2|TRBJ1-2
CASSLGPGTSGYTF
TGTGCCAGCAGCTTAGGCCCAGGGACAAGTGGCTACACCTTC
>NA|TRBD2|TRBV5-6|TRBJ2-2
CASSPGLAGYTGELFF
TGTGCCAGCAGCCCTGGACTAGCGGGGTACACCGGGGAGCTGTTTTTT